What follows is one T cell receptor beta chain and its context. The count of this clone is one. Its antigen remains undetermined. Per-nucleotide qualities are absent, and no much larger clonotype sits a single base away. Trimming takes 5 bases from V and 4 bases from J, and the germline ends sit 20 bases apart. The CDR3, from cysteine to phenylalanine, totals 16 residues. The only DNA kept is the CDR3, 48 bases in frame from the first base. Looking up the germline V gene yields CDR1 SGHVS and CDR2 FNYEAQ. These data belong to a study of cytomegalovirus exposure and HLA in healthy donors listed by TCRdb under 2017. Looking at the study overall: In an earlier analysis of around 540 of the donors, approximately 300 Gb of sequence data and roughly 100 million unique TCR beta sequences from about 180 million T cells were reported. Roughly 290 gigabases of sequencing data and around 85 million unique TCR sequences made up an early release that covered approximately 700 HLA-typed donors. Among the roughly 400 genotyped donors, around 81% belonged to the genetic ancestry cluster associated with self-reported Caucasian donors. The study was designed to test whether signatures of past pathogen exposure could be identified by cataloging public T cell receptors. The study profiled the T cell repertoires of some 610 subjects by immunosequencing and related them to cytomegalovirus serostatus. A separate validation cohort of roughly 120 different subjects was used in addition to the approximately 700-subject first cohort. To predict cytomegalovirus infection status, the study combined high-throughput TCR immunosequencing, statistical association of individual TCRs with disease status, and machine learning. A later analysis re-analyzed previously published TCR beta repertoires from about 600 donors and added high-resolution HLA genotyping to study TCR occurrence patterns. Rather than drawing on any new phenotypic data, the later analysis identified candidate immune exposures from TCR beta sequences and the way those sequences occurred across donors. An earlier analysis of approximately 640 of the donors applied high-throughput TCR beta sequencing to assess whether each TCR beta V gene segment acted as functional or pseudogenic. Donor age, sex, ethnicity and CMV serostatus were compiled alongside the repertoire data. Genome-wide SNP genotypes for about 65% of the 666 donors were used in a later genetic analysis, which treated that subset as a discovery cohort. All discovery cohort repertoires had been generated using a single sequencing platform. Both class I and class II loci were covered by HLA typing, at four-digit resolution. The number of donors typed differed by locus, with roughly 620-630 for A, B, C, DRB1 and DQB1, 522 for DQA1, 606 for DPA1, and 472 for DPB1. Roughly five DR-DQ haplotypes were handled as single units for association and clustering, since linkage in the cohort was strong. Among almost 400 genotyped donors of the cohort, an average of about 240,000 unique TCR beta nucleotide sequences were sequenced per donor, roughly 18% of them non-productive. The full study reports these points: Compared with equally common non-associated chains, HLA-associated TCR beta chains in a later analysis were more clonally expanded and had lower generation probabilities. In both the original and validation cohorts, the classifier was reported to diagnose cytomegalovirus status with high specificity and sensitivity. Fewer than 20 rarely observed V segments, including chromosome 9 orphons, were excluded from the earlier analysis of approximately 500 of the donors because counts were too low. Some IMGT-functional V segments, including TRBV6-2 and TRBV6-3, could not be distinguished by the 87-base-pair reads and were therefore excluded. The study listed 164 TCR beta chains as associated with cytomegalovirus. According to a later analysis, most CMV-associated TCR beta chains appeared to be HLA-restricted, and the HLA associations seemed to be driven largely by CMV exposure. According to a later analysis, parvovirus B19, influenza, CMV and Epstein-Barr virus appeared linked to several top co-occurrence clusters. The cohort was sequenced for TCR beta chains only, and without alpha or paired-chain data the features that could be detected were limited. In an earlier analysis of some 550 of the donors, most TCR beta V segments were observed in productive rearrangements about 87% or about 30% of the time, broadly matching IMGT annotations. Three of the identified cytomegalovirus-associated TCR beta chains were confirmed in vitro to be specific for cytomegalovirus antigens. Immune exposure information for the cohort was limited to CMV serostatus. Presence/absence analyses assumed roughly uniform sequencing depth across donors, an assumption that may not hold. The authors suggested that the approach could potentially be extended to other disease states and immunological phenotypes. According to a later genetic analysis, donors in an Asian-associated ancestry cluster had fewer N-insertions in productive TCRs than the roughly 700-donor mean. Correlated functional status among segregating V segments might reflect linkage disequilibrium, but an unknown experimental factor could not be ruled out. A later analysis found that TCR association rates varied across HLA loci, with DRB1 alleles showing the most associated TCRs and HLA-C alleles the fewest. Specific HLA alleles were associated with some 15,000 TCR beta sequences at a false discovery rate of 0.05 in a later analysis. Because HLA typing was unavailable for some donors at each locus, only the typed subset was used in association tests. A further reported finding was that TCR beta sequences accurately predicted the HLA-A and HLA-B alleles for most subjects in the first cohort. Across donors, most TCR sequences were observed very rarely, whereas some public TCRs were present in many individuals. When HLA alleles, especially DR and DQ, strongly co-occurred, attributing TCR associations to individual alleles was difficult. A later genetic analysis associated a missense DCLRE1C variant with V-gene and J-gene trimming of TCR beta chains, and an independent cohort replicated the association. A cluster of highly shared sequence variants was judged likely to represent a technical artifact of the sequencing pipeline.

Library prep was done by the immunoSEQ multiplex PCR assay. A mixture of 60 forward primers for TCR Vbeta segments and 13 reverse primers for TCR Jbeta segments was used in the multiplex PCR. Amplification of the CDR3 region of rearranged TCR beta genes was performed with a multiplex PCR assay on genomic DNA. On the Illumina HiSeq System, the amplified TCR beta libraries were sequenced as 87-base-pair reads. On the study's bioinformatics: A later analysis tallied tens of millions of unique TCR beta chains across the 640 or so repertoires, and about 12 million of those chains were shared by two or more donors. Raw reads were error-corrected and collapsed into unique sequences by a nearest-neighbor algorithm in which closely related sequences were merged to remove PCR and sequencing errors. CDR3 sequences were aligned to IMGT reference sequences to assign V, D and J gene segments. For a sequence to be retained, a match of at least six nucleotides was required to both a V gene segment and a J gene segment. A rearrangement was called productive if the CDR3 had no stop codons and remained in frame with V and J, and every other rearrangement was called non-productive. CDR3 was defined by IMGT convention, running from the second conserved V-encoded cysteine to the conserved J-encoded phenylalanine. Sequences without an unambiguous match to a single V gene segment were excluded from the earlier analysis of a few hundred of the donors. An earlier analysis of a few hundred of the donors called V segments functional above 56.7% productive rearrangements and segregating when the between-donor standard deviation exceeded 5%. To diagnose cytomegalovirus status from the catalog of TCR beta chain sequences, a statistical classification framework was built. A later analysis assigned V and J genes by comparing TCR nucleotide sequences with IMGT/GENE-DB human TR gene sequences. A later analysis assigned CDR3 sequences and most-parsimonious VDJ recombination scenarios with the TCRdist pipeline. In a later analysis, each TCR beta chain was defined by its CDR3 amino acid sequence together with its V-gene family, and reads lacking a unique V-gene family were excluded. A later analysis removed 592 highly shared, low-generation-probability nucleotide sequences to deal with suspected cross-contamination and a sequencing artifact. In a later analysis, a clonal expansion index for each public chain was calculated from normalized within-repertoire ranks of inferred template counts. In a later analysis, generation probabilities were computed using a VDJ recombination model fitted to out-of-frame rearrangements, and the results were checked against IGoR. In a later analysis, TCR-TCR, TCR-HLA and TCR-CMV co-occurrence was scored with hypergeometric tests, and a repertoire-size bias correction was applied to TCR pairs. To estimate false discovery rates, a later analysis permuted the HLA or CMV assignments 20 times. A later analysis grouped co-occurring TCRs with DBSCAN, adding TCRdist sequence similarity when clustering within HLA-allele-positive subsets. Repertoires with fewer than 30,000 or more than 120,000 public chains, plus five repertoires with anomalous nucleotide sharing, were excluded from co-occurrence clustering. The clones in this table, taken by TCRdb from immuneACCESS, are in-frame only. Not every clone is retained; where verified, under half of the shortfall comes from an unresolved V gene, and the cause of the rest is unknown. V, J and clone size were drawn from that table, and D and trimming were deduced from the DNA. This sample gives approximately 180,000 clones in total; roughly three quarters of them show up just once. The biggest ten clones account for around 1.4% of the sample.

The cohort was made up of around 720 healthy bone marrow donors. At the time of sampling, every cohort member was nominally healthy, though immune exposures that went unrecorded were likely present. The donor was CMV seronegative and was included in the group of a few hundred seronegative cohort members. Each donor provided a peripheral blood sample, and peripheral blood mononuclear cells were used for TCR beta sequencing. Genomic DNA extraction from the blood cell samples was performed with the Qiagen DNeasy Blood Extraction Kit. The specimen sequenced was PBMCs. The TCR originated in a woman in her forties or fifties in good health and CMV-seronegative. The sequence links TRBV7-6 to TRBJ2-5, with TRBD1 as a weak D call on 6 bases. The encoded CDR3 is CASSQTRTDTLETQYF. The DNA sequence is TGTGCCAGCAGCCAAACCCGGACAGATACACTAGAGACCCAGTACTTC. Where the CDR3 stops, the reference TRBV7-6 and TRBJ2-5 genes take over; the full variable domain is GAGVSQSPRYKVTKRGQDVALRCDPISGHVSLYWYRQALGQGPEFLTYFNYEAQQDKSGLPNDRFSAERPEGSISTLTIQRTEQRDSAMYRCASSQTRTDTLETQYFGPGTRLLVL.